This T cell receptor beta chain was sequenced for a study of cytomegalovirus exposure and HLA in healthy donors. Whole-study context: As an earlier analysis found, roughly 180 million T cells yielded about 120 million unique TCR beta sequences. Study-level findings and limits: Versus the approximately 720-donor mean, an Asian-associated ancestry cluster reportedly showed fewer N-insertions in a later analysis. Only CMV serostatus was available as immune exposure information. Across donors, most TCRs were seen rarely, yet some public ones were widespread.

The V and J ends lost 0 bases and 0 bases, in that order; junction bases with no gene match: 0. The CDR3 covers 15 residues. From germline, CDR1 is SGHTS and CDR2 YDEGEE. In the case of this clone: Its antigen is not identified.

13 Jbeta primers and 60 Vbeta primers were used for the PCR. Profiling relied on immunoSEQ multiplex PCR, and the TCRdb table lists in-frame clones only, not all of them. Here the sample spans fewer than 110,000 clones, approximately 85% being singletons. The sequence was obtained from a man aged 25-45 years in good health and CMV-seronegative. The specimen sequenced was PBMCs. This rearrangement joins TRBV5-8 to TRBJ2-1, with 7 positions matching TRBD2. CDR3 bases: TGTGCCAGCAGCTTGGGGACTAGCTCCTACAATGAGCAGTTCTTC. This gives the protein CASSLGTSSYNEQFF.